The 6 T cell receptor beta chains below were found in one sample sequenced in a study of human T cells and chemical hapten exposure (dated by TCRdb to the early 2020s). The library relied on RACE. TCRdb records NextSeq 500 as the sequencer. The public sequencing data were trimmed at Q25 with fastp and processed into clonotypes with MiXCR by TCRdb, which kept only in-frame beta chains. Identical CDR3 protein sequences are pooled into one entry, listed with their most common genes and DNA. The sample includes fewer than 140,000 distinct CDR3 sequences, with around 12% observed a single time. The top ten hold around 1.7% of the sample. According to the study, the label for this sample's time point signals: pre-sensitization, week 0. Per the publication, the treatment or condition label means: therapeutic diphenylcyclopropenone sensitization with weekly scalp DPC. Material: whole blood, obtained in connection with sensitization to the hapten diphenylcyclopropenone (DPC). The receptors come from a woman between 45 and 65 years old with alopecia areata. Some clones in this sample may be carry-over from other donors' samples.

The V call is TRBV28, the J call TRBJ1-2; D is ambiguous. Germline V lookup: CDR1 MDHEN, CDR2 SYDVKM. This CDR3 has 14 residues. With 5 bases removed from V and 10 bases from J, the gap between germline ends came to 20 bases. CDR3 in DNA: TGTGCCAGCAGTCCCGGACGGGTTGCCCTCGACTACACCTTC. This sequence encodes CASSPGRVALDYTF.

A word on this clonotype: One end of the junction does not line up with germline, which may come from a read error. The gene calls are TRBV7-6 and TRBJ2-5, with 7 bases matching TRBD2. Germline values: CDR1 SGHVS, CDR2 FNYEAQ. CDR3 length: 14 residues. This CDR3 reads CVSSISGVGETQYF. In DNA, the CDR3 is TGTGTCAGCAGCATAAGCGGGGTAGGAGAGACCCAGTACTTC.

J is TRBJ2-2 and V is TRBV12-3 or TRBV12-4, with TRBD2 matching over 9 bases. The J segment lost 5 bases and the V segment lost 5 bases, leaving 12 bases of the junction unmatched. The CDR3 runs to 17 residues. CDR3: CASSISLAGPGTGELFF. DNA for the CDR3: TGTGCCAGCAGTATAAGTCTAGCGGGACCCGGAACCGGGGAGCTGTTTTTT.

V is TRBV7-8 and J is TRBJ2-5; D possibly corresponds to TRBD2 (6 bases). This CDR3 spans 15 amino acids. The germline V and J ends were trimmed by 4 bases and 5 bases, with 17 bases remaining between them. CDR1 and CDR2 from the germline V gene are SGHVS and FQNEAQ. CDR3 in amino acids: CASSSRIGTWETQYF. The CDR3 nucleotides read TGTGCCAGCAGCTCACGTATAGGGACTTGGGAGACCCAGTACTTC.

This clonotype came up a few times. This sequence joins TRBV4-3 and TRBJ1-4; 7 nucleotides line up with TRBD1. Germline-derived CDR1 and CDR2 are LGHNA and YSLEER. The CDR3 has 17 residues. Trimming at V came to 1 base and at J to 6 bases, leaving 11 bases not matched to a gene. CDR3 coding DNA: TGCGCCAGCAGCCAAGTCAAGACAGGGCCCAACCATGAAAAACTGTTTTTT. The encoded protein is CASSQVKTGPNHEKLFF.

The chain joins TRBV7-9 to TRBJ1-1; D is perhaps TRBD1 (5 bases). Trimming cost V 11 bases and J 0 bases, with 10 bases left between them. Germline values: CDR1 SEHNR, CDR2 FQNEAQ (reference sequence). The CDR3 is made up of 12 amino acids. The CDR3 bases are TGTGCCGCACAGGAGGTGAACACTGAAGCTTTCTTT. This encodes CAAQEVNTEAFF.